This T cell receptor (beta chain) was observed in a study (dated by TCRdb to the mid-2010s). The germline V gene yields SQVTM for CDR1 and ANQGSEA for CDR2. The CDR3 sequence holds 13 residues, the cysteine and phenylalanine included. The kept DNA is CDR3 alone, 39 bases in frame from the first base. The V and J ends are trimmed by 7 bases and 0 bases, leaving 12 bases between them. The receptor library was made with RT-PCR. Data came from an Illumina MiSeq. TCRdb reran the public reads through fastp at Q25 and MiXCR, keeping productive beta chains. Each entry merges the rows of one CDR3 protein and shows their most common DNA and genes. The sample table contains 550,000 to 750,000 distinct CDR3 sequences; only one count was recorded for around 14% of them. The ten biggest clones cover 3.6% of the sample. Concerning this clonotype: Its binding antigen is unknown. The record has no base qualities; no much larger clone is one base away.

The chain was built from TRBV29-1 and TRBJ1-1, and TRBD1 may be the D gene, going by 6 matching bases. The sequenced sample consisted of memory CD4+ T cells from blood. The source is a female donor in good health, serving as a healthy control. CDR3 reads: CSAMGQVNTEAFF. The sequence in DNA is TGCAGCGCAATGGGACAAGTGAACACTGAAGCTTTCTTT.